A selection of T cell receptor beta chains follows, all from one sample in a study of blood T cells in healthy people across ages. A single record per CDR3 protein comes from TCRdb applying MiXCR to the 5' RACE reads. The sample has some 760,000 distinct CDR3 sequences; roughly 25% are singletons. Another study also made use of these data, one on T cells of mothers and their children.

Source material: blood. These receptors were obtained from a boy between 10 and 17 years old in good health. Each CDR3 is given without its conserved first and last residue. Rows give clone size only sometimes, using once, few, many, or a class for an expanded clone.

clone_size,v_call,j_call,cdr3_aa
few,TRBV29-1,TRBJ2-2,SVLSQGAGELF
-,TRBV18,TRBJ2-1,ASLAGRNNEQF
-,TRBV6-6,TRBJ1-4,ASTLRGEGEKLF
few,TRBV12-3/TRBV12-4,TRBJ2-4,ASSMDSLAKNIQY
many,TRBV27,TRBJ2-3,ASSLQAGLGDTQY
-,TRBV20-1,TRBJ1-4,SVSRGKGEKLF
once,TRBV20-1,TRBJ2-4,SASWASKNIQY
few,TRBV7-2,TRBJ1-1,ASSLWDRPNTEAF
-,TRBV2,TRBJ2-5,ASTSSGGLSR
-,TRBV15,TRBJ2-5,ATRTGGYGETQY
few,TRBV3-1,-,ASSQEVASSYEQY
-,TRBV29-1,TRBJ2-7,SAQLKRESYEQY
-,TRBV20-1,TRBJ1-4,SAEGTGATNEKLF
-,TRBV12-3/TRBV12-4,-,ASRPNGLAEETQY
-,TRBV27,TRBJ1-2,ASSWQGDYYGYT
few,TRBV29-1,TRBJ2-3,SVVPTSGTVGTQY
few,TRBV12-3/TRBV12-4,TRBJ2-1,ASSGVHYNEQF
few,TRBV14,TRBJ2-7,ASSRGQKGYEQY
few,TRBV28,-,ASIRGIPYEQY
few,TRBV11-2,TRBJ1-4,ACSLGGEKLF
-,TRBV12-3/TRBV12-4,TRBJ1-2,ASSSTGYGYGYT
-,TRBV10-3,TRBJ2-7,AISFGPSSYEQY
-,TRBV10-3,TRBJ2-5,AISAQGGETQY
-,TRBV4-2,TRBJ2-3,ASSQAGGVVDTQY
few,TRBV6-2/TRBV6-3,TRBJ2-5,ASSYGLAVLETQY
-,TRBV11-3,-,ASSWGGPYNEQF
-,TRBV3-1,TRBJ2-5,ASSPYGFPLEQY
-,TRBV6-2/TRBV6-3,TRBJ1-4,ASSYTTGQGENEKLF
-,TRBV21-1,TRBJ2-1,ASSKGPGQKLYNEQF
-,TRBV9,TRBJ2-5,ASSVAGLLQETQY
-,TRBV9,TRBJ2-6,ASSPPPGTTNIGANVLT
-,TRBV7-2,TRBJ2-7,ASSLGLAVTYEQY
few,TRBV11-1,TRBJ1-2,ASSYRTGGYGYT
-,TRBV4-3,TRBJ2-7,ASSQDGGTVYEQY
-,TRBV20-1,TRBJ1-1,SLFWYPGNTEAF
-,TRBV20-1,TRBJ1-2,SARGETNYGYT
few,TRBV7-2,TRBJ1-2,ASSLDRLKGYGYT
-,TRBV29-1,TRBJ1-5,SVDGPQNDIKSSNQPQH
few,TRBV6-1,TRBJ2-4,ASSGQVKNIQY
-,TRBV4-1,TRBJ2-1,ASSHTSGTYNEQF
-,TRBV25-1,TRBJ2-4,ASLDRDGAKNIQY
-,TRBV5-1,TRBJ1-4,ASSLDGQDGEKLF
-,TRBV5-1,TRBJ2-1,ASSLDRDYNEQF
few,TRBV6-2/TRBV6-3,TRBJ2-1,ASSLRYNEQF
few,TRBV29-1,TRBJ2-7,SVFEMTTYEQY
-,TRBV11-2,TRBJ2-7,ASSFPLPISEQY
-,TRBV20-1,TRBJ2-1,SAFYSSTEQF
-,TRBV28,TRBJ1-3,ASSTGPHSGNTIY
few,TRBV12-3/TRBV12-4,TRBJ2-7,ASSPNGGRDEQY
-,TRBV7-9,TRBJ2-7,ASSLAGSYSSYEQY
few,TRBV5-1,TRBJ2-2,ASSVGTGGTGELF
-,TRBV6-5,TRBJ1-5,ASSRRGNSNQPQH
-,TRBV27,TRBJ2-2,ASSLTGGAVVTGELF
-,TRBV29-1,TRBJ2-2,SVEDRPPTGELF